This TCR beta chain was sequenced during a study of T cells in Graves' hyperthyroidism and ophthalmopathy. Regarding the study as a whole: Among thyroid clonotypes expanded above 0.001, most also appeared in blood. Using 13 V-J features, a model discriminated ophthalmopathy from stable hyperthyroidism. The model predicted ophthalmopathy a median 6.5 months before onset.

At least ten counts were recorded for this clonotype. Its antigen remains unknown. Germline values: CDR1 SGHRS, CDR2 YFSETQ. CDR3 size: 15 residues. V gave up 5 bases and J gave up 6 bases; unmatched junction bases: 11. Amplified TCR beta CDR3 regions came from RNA transcripts. Initially, a first-round RT-PCR of the TCR CDR3 employed the HTBI primer set. A single record per CDR3 protein comes from TCRdb applying MiXCR to the multiplex PCR reads. The table includes fewer than 400,000 distinct CDR3 sequences, around 15% detected once. V and J are TRBV5-1 and TRBJ2-1; 7 bases fit TRBD1. The sequence was obtained from a man in his forties or fifties with Graves' ophthalmopathy. Sequenced input: blood. CDR3 bases: TGCGCCAGCAGGGGACAGAGTAATTGGGGCAATGAGCAGTTCTTC. Translating gives CASRGQSNWGNEQFF. Together with reference TRBV5-1 and TRBJ2-1, the CDR3 gives the full variable domain: KAGVTQTPRYLIKTRGQQVTLSCSPISGHRSVSWYQQTPGQGLQFLFEYFSETQRNKGNFPGRFSGRQFSNSRSEMNVSTLELGDSALYLCASRGQSNWGNEQFFGPGTRLTVL.